This T cell receptor (beta chain) appears in the sequencing data of a study of blood T cell repertoires in COVID-19. The wider study: T cells, B-cell-depleted T cells, or PBMCs supplied cDNA or gDNA.

Original analysis: From reference gene primer amplification, estimates of nucleated cell counts were derived. Sequenced by immunoSEQ multiplex PCR; TCRdb stores in-frame clones only, minus some. D and trimming come from the DNA, and the V and J calls and clone size come from that table. This sample has some 330,000 clones, with approximately 88% found just once. V gave up 11 bases and J gave up 6 bases, with 13 bases separating them. This CDR3 is 11 amino acids long. Germline values: CDR1 SNHLY, CDR2 FYNNEI. This clone has a single count. This receptor was identified in a woman in her forties or fifties with active or convalescent COVID-19. Material for sequencing was peripheral blood. The chain combines TRBV2 with TRBJ1-1; D perhaps matches TRBD1 (6 bases). Written as DNA, the CDR3 is TGTGCCGTGGGGGCAAATTCTGAAGCTTTCTTT. As protein: CAVGANSEAFF.